The clone carrying this T cell receptor (beta chain) is a singleton in its sample. The data originate from a study of blood T cell repertoires in COVID-19. TCRdb keeps only in-frame clones here, not all; method: immunoSEQ multiplex PCR. The sample carries 150,000 to 200,000 clones, around 83% recorded once. The sample taken for sequencing was peripheral blood. This TCR was sampled from an elderly woman in a cohort sampled during active or convalescent COVID-19.

Here the CDR3 reads CASRREGGSEKLFF. The CDR3 nucleotides are TGTGCCAGCCGACGAGAAGGGGGCAGTGAAAAACTGTTTTTT. The chain has TRBV18 and TRBJ1-4; 7 nucleotides match TRBD1. Germline V lookup: CDR1 KGHSH, CDR2 LQKENI. This CDR3 comprises 14 residues. J lost 7 bases, V lost 8 bases, and 10 bases had no gene match. Full variable domain (remainder filled in from reference TRBV18 and TRBJ1-4): NAGVMQNPRHLVRRRGQEARLRCSPMKGHSHVYWYRQLPEEGLKFMVYLQKENIIDESGMPKERFSAEFPKEGPSILRIQQVVRGDSAAYFCASRREGGSEKLFFGSGTQLSVL.